Below are 6 T cell receptor beta chains sequenced from a single sample in a study of PD-1 blockade in classical Hodgkin lymphoma. This table comes from immunoSEQ multiplex PCR, and its TCRdb copy is limited to in-frame clones, with some not included. The sample lists 30,000 to 35,000 clones, around 84% occurring once. The time point is: cycle 4 day 1 (C4D1), after about 6 weeks of nivolumab. Following autologous stem cell transplantation, relapse occurred in every patient, and exposure to brentuximab vedotin varied. Out of thawed PBMCs, magnetic negative selection purified CD4+ T cells. The input for sequencing was CD4+ T cells from blood, taken before the fourth cycle of nivolumab. The receptors shown here come from a human donor with classical Hodgkin lymphoma.

V gene TRBV11-2 combines with J gene TRBJ1-4; D is possibly TRBD1 (6 bases). V was pared by 5 bases and J by 16 bases, with 26 bases between. The CDR3 consists of 15 residues. In germline, CDR1 is SGHAT, CDR2 FQNNGV. In DNA, the CDR3 is TGTGCCAGCAGCCGAGGAGTGGACAGCGCCTTAGAGGGGTTTTTT. Its translation is CASSRGVDSALEGFF.

The rearrangement links TRBV18 to TRBJ1-2, with D perhaps TRBD1 (5 bases). Germline lookup yields CDR1 KGHSH and CDR2 LQKENI. The V and J ends lost 1 base and 5 bases respectively, with 23 bases between them. CDR3 size: 18 residues. DNA for the CDR3: TGTGCCAGCTCACCACAGCCCTCGTCAGGGCCCGCACAGTATGGCTACACCTTC. This encodes CASSPQPSSGPAQYGYTF.

The chain has TRBV7-8 and TRBJ2-5, with 9 bases identical to TRBD2. Germline lookup yields CDR1 SGHVS and CDR2 FQNEAQ. J gave up 5 bases and V 0 bases, and 13 bases lay outside the gene matches. The CDR3 covers 18 residues. As DNA, the CDR3 is TGTGCCAGCAGCTTAGCGCGGTTACCAGCGGGGGGTGGTGAGACCCAGTACTTC. Encoded protein: CASSLARLPAGGGETQYF.

This clone came up once. The CDR3 is CASSQLLAGGLVELFF. The CDR3 DNA sequence: TGTGCCAGCAGCCAGCTTCTAGCGGGGGGGCTCGTGGAGCTGTTTTTT. This chain uses TRBV4-2 with TRBJ2-2; 12 bases line up with TRBD2. The germline V gene has CDR1 LGHNA and CDR2 YNFKEQ. Trimming took 3 bases from V and 10 from J; bases not matched to a gene: 9. The CDR3 loop spans 16 amino acids.

The chain carries TRBV15 and TRBJ1-3; maybe TRBD1 (5 bases). CDR1 is LNHNV, CDR2 YYDKDF, per germline (reference sequence). This CDR3 region has 16 residues. V lost 1 base to trimming and J lost 0 bases, with 10 bases between them. The CDR3 protein is CATSRGGDGSGNTIYF. In nucleotides, the CDR3 is TGTGCCACCAGCAGAGGAGGGGACGGCTCTGGAAACACCATATATTTT.

The chain is built from TRBV25-1 and TRBJ1-5; D possibly corresponds to TRBD1 (5 bases). Deletions cut 8 bases from V and 0 bases from J, with 17 bases between. This CDR3 spans 16 amino acids. Germline assignment: CDR1 MGHDK and CDR2 SYGVNS. This CDR3 is CASHHFRGYSNQPQHF. The CDR3 DNA reads as TGTGCCAGCCACCACTTCCGGGGCTATAGCAATCAGCCCCAGCATTTT.